The 16 T cell receptor beta chains reported below all come from one sample, sequenced in a study of shared clonotypes between healthy human individuals. Generated by immunoSEQ multiplex PCR, the TCRdb table keeps only in-frame clones and is missing some. The table lists about 2.4 million clones, under 95% of them singletons. Sequencing input: naive CD4+ T cells from PBMCs. Subset noted: CD45RA+ positively selected. These receptors came from a man between 18 and 35 years old in good health. Some clones in this sample may be carry-over from other donors' samples.

The chain combines TRBV5-1 with TRBJ2-7; 8 positions agree with TRBD2. Germline-derived CDR1 and CDR2 are SGHRS and YFSETQ. The CDR3 consists of 14 residues. The V segment lost 4 bases and the J segment 3 bases; nucleotides outside the gene matches: 6. CDR3: CASSRSGANYEQYF. DNA of the CDR3: TGCGCCAGCAGCCGTAGCGGGGCCAACTACGAGCAGTACTTC.

This rearrangement joins TRBV11-2 to TRBJ2-3; D unresolved. The CDR3 has 15 residues. The germline gives CDR1 SGHAT, CDR2 FQNNGV. The germline V and J ends were trimmed by 0 bases and 2 bases, with 9 bases remaining between them. In nucleotides, the CDR3 is TGTGCCAGCAGCTTAGATGGCACAGCCACAGATACGCAGTATTTT. It yields the protein CASSLDGTATDTQYF.

The chain employs TRBV5-4 and TRBJ2-2; D unclear. V gave up 0 bases and J gave up 0 bases, with 6 bases separating them. The germline V gene has CDR1 SGHNT and CDR2 YYREEE (reference sequence). The CDR3 is 15 amino acids. The CDR3 sequence: CASSLGHANTGELFF. CDR3 bases: TGTGCCAGCAGCTTGGGACACGCGAACACCGGGGAGCTGTTTTTT.

V is TRBV19 and J is TRBJ2-1; 8 bases align to TRBD2. The CDR3 runs 15 residues. Germline V lookup: CDR1 LNHDA, CDR2 SQIVND (reference sequence). Trimming at V came to 6 bases and at J to 8 bases, leaving 12 bases not matched to a gene. CDR3 sequence: CASSPLAGRVDEQFF. CDR3 bases: TGTGCCAGTAGCCCCCTAGCGGGTCGGGTTGATGAGCAGTTCTTC.

J is TRBJ1-1 and V is TRBV5-1; TRBD1 matches 8 bases. The CDR3 runs to 16 residues. Per germline, CDR1 SGHRS and CDR2 YFSETQ. V gave up 3 bases and J gave up 10 bases; unmatched junction bases: 17. In DNA form, the CDR3 reads TGCGCCAGCAGCTATTCGGACAGGGCGGATTCGGGAGGAGCTTTCTTT. This encodes CASSYSDRADSGGAFF.

The V gene is TRBV28, the J gene TRBJ1-4; D uncertain. Germline CDR1 and CDR2: MDHEN and SYDVKM. This CDR3 contains 13 residues. V was trimmed by 8 bases and J by 5 bases, leaving 12 bases between them. The CDR3 loop is CASRRSPNEKLFF. CDR3 coding DNA: TGTGCCAGCCGGAGATCGCCGAATGAAAAACTGTTTTTT.

The chain joins TRBV18 to TRBJ1-1; D call uncertain. The V gene's germline CDR1 is KGHSH and CDR2 LQKENI. CDR3 length equals 13 residues. V was cut by 2 bases and J by 0 bases, with 4 bases left in between. The CDR3 here is CASSPFVNTEAFF. The CDR3 nucleotides read TGTGCCAGCTCACCATTTGTGAACACTGAAGCTTTCTTT.

J is TRBJ1-1 and V is TRBV6-5; a possible D gene is TRBD1 (5 bases). V lost 0 bases and J 4 bases, leaving 9 bases between the germline ends. The CDR3 length is 14 residues. Germline V gene data show CDR1 as MNHEY and CDR2 as SVGAGI. In nucleotides, the CDR3 is TGTGCCAGCAGTTACTCGTCAGGGAGCACTGAAGCTTTCTTT. Its protein is CASSYSSGSTEAFF.

The chain combines TRBV6-6 with TRBJ2-1; 7 nucleotides match TRBD2. The V gene's germline CDR1 is MNHNY and CDR2 SVGAGI (reference sequence). There are 15 residues in the CDR3. J gave up 2 bases and V 6 bases, and 7 bases lay outside the gene matches. The CDR3 region is CASRLGTITYNEQFF. The CDR3, as DNA: TGTGCCAGCAGGCTGGGGACTATTACCTACAATGAGCAGTTCTTC.

V is TRBV15 and J is TRBJ2-7, with D maybe TRBD1 (6 bases). Germline CDR1 LNHNV, CDR2 YYDKDF (reference sequence). The CDR3 sequence is 13 residues long. V lost 4 bases and J 6 bases, leaving 13 bases between the germline ends. CDR3 nucleotide sequence: TGTGCCACCAGCAAACAGGGAAGGGGCGAGCAGTACTTC. It specifies CATSKQGRGEQYF.

The V and J genes are TRBV29-1 and TRBJ2-7; TRBD1 is a possible D gene (8 bases). This CDR3 is built from 14 residues. Germline assignment: CDR1 SQVTM and CDR2 ANQGSEA. Deletions cut 7 bases from V and 2 bases from J, with 18 bases between. Here the CDR3 reads CSAREGTGPYEQYF. CDR3 DNA: TGCAGCGCAAGGGAGGGGACAGGTCCCTACGAGCAGTACTTC.

The rearrangement joins TRBV4-2 to TRBJ1-6; D not resolved. Germline CDR1 and CDR2: LGHNA and YNFKEQ. This CDR3 has 16 amino acids. V shed 0 bases and J shed 7 bases, with 13 bases lying between them. The CDR3 is CASSQETRQLNSPLHF. The DNA for the CDR3 is TGTGCCAGCAGCCAAGAAACGCGGCAGCTCAATTCACCCCTCCACTTT.

V gene TRBV9 combines with J gene TRBJ2-1; 10 bases map to TRBD2. The CDR3 sequence is 16 residues long. The V gene end was trimmed by 5 bases and the J gene end by 2 bases; junction bases not matched to a gene: 7. Germline values: CDR1 SGDLS, CDR2 YYNGEE. CDR3 residues: CASSDDSGRPYNEQFF. In nucleotides, the CDR3 is TGTGCCAGCAGTGACGATAGCGGGAGGCCCTACAATGAGCAGTTCTTC. The whole variable domain, remainder taken from reference TRBV9 and TRBJ2-1, is DSGVTQTPKHLITATGQRVTLRCSPRSGDLSVYWYQQSLDQGLQFLIQYYNGEERAKGNILERFSAQQFPDLHSELNLSSLELGDSALYFCASSDDSGRPYNEQFFGPGTRLTVL.

The V call is TRBV7-9, the J call TRBJ2-3, with a tentative D call TRBD1 (6 bases). V lost 0 bases to trimming and J lost 8 bases, with 12 bases between them. The CDR3 is 14 amino acids. The germline CDR1 and CDR2 sequences are SEHNR and FQNEAQ (reference sequence). The CDR3 DNA sequence: TGTGCCAGCAGCTTAGCGGGTTTACAGGGTACGCAGTATTTT. This encodes CASSLAGLQGTQYF.

The chain has TRBV7-9 and TRBJ2-5, with 8 bases identical to TRBD2. This CDR3 contains 16 residues. V shed 5 bases and J 1 base; nucleotides not matched to a gene: 9. Per germline, CDR1 SEHNR and CDR2 FQNEAQ (reference sequence). In DNA, the CDR3 is TGTGCCAGCAGCCGAGGGACGGGGGGGAGCCAAGAGACCCAGTACTTC. It encodes CASSRGTGGSQETQYF.

The chain links TRBV19 to TRBJ1-1, with a weak D call TRBD1 (5 bases). There are 13 residues in the CDR3. The germline V gene encodes CDR1 LNHDA and CDR2 SQIVND (reference sequence). V was trimmed by 7 bases and J by 6 bases, leaving 15 bases between them. The CDR3 region has the DNA TGTGCCAGTACCCACGGGTTAGGGGCTGAAGCTTTCTTT. Translating gives CASTHGLGAEAFF.